Listed here is a single TCR beta chain. The data were taken from a study of blood T cell repertoires in COVID-19. As for the study in general: From T cells, B-cell-depleted T cells, or PBMCs came the material, which was cDNA or gDNA.

Participants spanned ages roughly 18 to 95 years and resided in 20 to 30 US areas. Donors were grouped by their self-reported clinical history. Either two negative PCRs, clearance, or symptom resolution qualified Cohort 3 donors as recovered. Libraries were prepared by immunoSEQ multiplex PCR; TCRdb keeps only in-frame clonotypes and omits some of them. The top ten hold approximately 9% of the sample, which has about 180,000 clones, approximately 88% seen once. The sequenced material came from PBMCs or T cells enriched from blood (not recorded which). The TCR sequence derives from a woman between 18 and 30 years old who had recovered from COVID-19.

The CDR3 protein is CASSQGAGEGYGYTF. The CDR3 DNA is TGTGCCAGCAGCCAGGGGGCAGGGGAAGGCTATGGCTACACCTTC. The chain links TRBV7-9 to TRBJ1-2; 8 nucleotides align to TRBD1. Germline CDR1 SEHNR, CDR2 FQNEAQ (reference sequence). The CDR3 length is 15 residues. V trimming: 5 bases; J trimming: 4 bases; junction bases outside the gene matches: 9.